This T cell receptor (beta chain) was retrieved from a study of cytotoxic CD8 clonotypes in ibrutinib-treated CLL. Study results and limitations: Clonality increased with ibrutinib response but returned toward baseline at progression.

The authors obtained roughly 2 micrograms of genomic DNA from cryopreserved PBMCs for TCR beta libraries. Trimming shortened V by 3 bases and J by 4 bases, and 10 bases separated the two germline ends. The CDR3 covers 14 residues. CDR1 LNHDA and CDR2 SQIVND come from the germline V gene (reference sequence). With regard to this clone: Its antigen is currently unknown. Other DNA sequences in this sample translate to the same CDR3.

Clones were sequenced by immunoSEQ multiplex PCR, and TCRdb holds only the in-frame ones, with some missing. This table has over 150,000 clones, more than 75% appearing once. Specimen: PBMCs, collected after 12 months of ibrutinib treatment. This TCR derives from a human donor with chronic lymphocytic leukemia. The genes are TRBV19 and TRBJ1-5; TRBD1 might be the D (6 bases). CDR3 nucleotide sequence: TGTGCCAGTAGTATCGTCAGGGGTAATCAGCCCCAGCATTTT. Protein: CASSIVRGNQPQHF. Variable domain in full (rest from reference TRBV19 and TRBJ1-5): DGGITQSPKYLFRKEGQNVTLSCEQNLNHDAMYWYRQDPGQGLRLIYYSQIVNDFQKGDIAEGYSVSREKKESFPLTVTSAQKNPTAFYLCASSIVRGNQPQHFGDGTRLSIL.